This T cell receptor (beta chain) comes out of a study of identifying expanded T cells in peripheral blood. Study-level points and caveats: Technical replicates showed around 1.2 changed clones; about two weeks roughly 18; four weeks 19. Variance in clone template counts between approximately 2-week samples significantly increased with total template count across all healthy donors.

No infections or other immune events were documented during collection. Sequencing used immunoSEQ multiplex PCR; TCRdb keeps in-frame clones, though not all of them. The profile covers 75,000 to 95,000 clones, with 89% appearing a single time and about 3% taken by the ten largest. Germline V gene lookup returns CDR1 SGHDN and CDR2 FVKESK. The CDR3 extends over 14 amino acids. V lost 1 base, J lost 5 bases, and 0 bases stayed unmatched. This clone was counted once. Its antigen is still unknown. This receptor was obtained from a person aged 18-70 years in good health. This chain links TRBV14 with TRBJ2-1; 9 bases agree with TRBD2. Sequencing was done on a sample of blood. CDR3 DNA sequence: TGTGCCAGCAGCCAAGTAGCGGGGGACAATGAGCAGTTCTTC. This gives the protein CASSQVAGDNEQFF.